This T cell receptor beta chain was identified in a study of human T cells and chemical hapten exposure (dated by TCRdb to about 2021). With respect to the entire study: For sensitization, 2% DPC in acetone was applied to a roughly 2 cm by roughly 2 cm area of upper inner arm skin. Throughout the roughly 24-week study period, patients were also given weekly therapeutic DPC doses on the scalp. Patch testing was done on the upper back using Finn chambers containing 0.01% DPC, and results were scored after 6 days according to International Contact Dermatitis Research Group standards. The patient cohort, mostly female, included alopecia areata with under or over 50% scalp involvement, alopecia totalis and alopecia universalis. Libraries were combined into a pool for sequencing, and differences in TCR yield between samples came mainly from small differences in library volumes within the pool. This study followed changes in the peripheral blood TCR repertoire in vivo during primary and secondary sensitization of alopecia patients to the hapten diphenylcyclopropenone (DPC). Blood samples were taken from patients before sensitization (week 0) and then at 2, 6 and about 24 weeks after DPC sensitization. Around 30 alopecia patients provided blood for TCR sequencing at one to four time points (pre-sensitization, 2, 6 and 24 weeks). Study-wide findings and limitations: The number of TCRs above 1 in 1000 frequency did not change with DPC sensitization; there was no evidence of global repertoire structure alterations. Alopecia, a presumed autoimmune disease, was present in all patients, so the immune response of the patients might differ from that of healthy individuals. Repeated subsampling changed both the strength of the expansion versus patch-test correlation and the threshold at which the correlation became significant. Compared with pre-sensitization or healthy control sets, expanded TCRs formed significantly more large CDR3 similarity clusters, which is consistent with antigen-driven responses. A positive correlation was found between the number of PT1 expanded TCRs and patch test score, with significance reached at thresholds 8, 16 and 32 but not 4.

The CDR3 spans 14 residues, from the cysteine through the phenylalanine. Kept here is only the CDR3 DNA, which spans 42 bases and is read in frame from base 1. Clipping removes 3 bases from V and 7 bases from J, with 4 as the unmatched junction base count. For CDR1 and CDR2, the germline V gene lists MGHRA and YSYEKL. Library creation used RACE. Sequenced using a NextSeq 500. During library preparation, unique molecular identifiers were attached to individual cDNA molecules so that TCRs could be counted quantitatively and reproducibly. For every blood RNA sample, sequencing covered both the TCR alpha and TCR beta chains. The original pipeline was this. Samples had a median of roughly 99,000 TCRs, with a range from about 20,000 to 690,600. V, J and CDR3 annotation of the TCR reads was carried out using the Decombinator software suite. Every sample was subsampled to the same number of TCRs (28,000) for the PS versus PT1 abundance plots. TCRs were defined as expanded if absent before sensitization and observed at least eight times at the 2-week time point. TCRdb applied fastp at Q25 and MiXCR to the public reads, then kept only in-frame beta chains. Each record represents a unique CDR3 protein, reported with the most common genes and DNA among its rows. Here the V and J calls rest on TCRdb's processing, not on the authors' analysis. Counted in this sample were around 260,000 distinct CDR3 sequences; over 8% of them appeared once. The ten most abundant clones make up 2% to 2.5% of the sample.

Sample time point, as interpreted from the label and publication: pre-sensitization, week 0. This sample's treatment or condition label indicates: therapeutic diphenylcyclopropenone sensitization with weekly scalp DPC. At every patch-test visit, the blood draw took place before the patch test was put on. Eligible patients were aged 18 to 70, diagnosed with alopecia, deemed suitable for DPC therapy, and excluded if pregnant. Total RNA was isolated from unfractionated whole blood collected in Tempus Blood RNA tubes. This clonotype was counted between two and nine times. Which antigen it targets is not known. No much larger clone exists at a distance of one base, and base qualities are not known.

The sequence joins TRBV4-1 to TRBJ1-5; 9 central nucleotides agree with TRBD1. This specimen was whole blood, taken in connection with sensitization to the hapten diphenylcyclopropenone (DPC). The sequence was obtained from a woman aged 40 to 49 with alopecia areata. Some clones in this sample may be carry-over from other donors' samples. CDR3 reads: CASSHTGGGQPQHF. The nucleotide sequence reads TGCGCCAGCAGCCACACAGGGGGCGGGCAGCCCCAGCATTTT.